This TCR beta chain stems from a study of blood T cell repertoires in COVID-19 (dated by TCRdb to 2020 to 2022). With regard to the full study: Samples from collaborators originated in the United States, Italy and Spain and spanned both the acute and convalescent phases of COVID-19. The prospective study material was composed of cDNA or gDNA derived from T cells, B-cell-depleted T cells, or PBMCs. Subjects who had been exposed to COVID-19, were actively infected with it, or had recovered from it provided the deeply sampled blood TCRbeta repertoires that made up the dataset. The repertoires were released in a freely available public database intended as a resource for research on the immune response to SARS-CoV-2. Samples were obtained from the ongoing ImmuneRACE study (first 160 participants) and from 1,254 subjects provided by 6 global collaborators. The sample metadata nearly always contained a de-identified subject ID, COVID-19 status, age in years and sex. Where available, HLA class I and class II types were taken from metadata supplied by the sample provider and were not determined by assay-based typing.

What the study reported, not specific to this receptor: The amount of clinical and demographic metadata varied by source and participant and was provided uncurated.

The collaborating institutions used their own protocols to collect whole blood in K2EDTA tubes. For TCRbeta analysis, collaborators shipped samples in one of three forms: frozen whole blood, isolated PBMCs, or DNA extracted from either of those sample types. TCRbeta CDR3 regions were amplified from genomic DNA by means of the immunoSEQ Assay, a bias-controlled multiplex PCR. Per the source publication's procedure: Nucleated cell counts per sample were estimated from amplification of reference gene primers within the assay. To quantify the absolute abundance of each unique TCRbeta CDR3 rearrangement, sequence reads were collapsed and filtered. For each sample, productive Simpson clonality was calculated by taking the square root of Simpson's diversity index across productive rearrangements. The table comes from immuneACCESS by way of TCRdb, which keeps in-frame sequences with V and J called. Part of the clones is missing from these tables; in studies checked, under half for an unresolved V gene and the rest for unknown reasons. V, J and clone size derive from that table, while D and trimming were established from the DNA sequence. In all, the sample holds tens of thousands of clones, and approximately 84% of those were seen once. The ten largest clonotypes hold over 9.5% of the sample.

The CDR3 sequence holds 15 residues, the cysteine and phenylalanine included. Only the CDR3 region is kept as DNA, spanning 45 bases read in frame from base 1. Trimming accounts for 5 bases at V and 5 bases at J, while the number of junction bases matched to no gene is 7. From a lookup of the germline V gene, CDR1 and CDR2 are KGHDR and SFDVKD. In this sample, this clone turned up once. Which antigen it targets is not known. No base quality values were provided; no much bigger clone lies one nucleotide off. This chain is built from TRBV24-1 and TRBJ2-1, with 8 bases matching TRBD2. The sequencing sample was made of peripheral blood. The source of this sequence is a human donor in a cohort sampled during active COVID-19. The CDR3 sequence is CATSVGGASDNEQFF. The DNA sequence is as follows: TGTGCCACCAGTGTCGGGGGGGCTAGCGACAATGAGCAGTTCTTC.